The 15 T cell receptor beta chains in this list originate from one sample, sequenced in a study of CD8 T cells in Susac syndrome. An input of roughly 0.5 to 1 ug of RNA was subjected to reverse transcription using random hexamers. TCRdb re-called the immunoSEQ multiplex PCR reads through MiXCR, storing one row per CDR3 protein. The table records around 190,000 distinct CDR3 sequences, approximately 95% of them present only once. The sequenced material came from CD4+ T cells from PBMCs. The receptors come from a human donor in good health.

Points on this clonotype: The CDR3 does not end in the conserved phenylalanine or tryptophan, so this is likely a read error. This rearrangement joins TRBV5-1 to TRBJ1-5; TRBD1 aligns across 7 bases. The CDR3 runs to 14 residues. Per germline, CDR1 SGHRS and CDR2 YFSETQ. Germline trimming cut 1 base from V and 2 bases from J; bases unmatched to any gene: 0. The CDR3 region has the DNA TGCGCCAGCAGCTTGACAGGGGGCAATCAGCCCCAGCATTCT. Amino acid sequence: CASSLTGGNQPQHS.

The V call is TRBV12-3 or TRBV12-4, the J call TRBJ2-7; no reliable D call. The CDR3 totals 12 residues. Trimming cost V 2 bases and J 4 bases, with 6 bases left between them. The CDR3 region is CASSLRPYEQYF. DNA of the CDR3: TGTGCCAGCAGTTTACGGCCTTACGAGCAGTACTTC.

The chain has TRBV6-6 and TRBJ2-7; possibly TRBD2 for D (5 bases). CDR1 and CDR2 from the germline V gene are MNHNY and SVGAGI (reference sequence). V lost 0 bases, J lost 3 bases, and 9 bases lay in between. The CDR3 length is 14 residues. CDR3 sequence reads: CASSYSAGNYEQYF. CDR3 nucleotides: TGTGCCAGCAGTTACTCGGCCGGGAACTACGAGCAGTACTTC.

This sequence joins TRBV3-1 and TRBJ2-7; maybe TRBD1 (7 bases). V was trimmed by 0 bases and J by 5 bases, leaving 14 bases between them. Germline V gene data show CDR1 as LGHDT and CDR2 as YNNKEL (reference sequence). There are 15 residues in the CDR3. CDR3 sequence: CASSQDSQGRNEQYF. The CDR3 DNA reads as TGTGCCAGCAGCCAAGACTCACAGGGGAGGAACGAGCAGTACTTC.

The chain carries TRBV4-3 and TRBJ2-1; 12 nucleotides line up with TRBD2. After removal of 5 bases from V and 4 bases from J, the junction contained 15 bases not matched to a gene. Germline CDR1 reads LGHNA; CDR2 reads YSLEER. The CDR3 contains 19 residues. This CDR3 is CASSASGGAGTSGYNEQFF. In nucleotides, the CDR3 is TGCGCCAGCAGCGCAAGTGGGGGAGCTGGGACTAGCGGGTACAATGAGCAGTTCTTC.

This rearrangement joins TRBV7-2 to TRBJ2-7; perhaps TRBD2 as D (6 bases). In germline, CDR1 is SGHTA, CDR2 FQGNSA. This CDR3 is 15 amino acids long. Trimming took off 5 bases at V and 1 base at J, with 15 bases between the two ends. CDR3 loop: CASSQRVAASYEQYF. In DNA, the CDR3 is TGTGCCAGCAGCCAAAGGGTAGCGGCGTCCTACGAGCAGTACTTC.

The rearrangement uses TRBV5-6 and TRBJ2-6, with a possible D match to TRBD2 (6 bases). Germline V gives CDR1 SGHDT, CDR2 YYEEEE. The CDR3 runs to 16 residues. The ends were cut back, 2 bases at V and 4 bases at J, with 13 bases in the middle. DNA for the CDR3: TGTGCCAGCAGCTTCCGGCTAGCGTTCGGGGCCAACGTCCTGACTTTC. Encoded protein: CASSFRLAFGANVLTF.

This rearrangement joins TRBV27 to TRBJ2-3, with D possibly matching TRBD1 (7 bases). The V end was cut by 2 bases, the J end by 6 bases, with 15 bases between. Germline V gene data show CDR1 as MNHEY and CDR2 as SMNVEV (reference sequence). This CDR3 spans 15 amino acids. The CDR3 loop is CASSLSPGGGDTQYF. CDR3 nucleotides: TGTGCCAGCAGTTTAAGCCCAGGGGGAGGTGATACGCAGTATTTT.

The chain carries TRBV20-1 and TRBJ2-7; D is unclear. V dropped 6 bases and J dropped 3 bases, with 12 bases sitting between them. The CDR3 has 12 residues. Germline lookup yields CDR1 DFQATT and CDR2 SNEGSKA (reference sequence). The chain's CDR3 is CSAPQTHYEQYF. The CDR3 bases are TGCAGTGCCCCCCAAACTCACTACGAGCAGTACTTC.

The chain couples TRBV3-1 to TRBJ2-7; 11 nucleotides match TRBD2. V shed 2 bases, J shed 5 bases, and the junction held 2 bases outside the gene matches. This CDR3 is built from 14 residues. Germline lookup yields CDR1 LGHDT and CDR2 YNNKEL (reference sequence). The DNA of the CDR3 is TGTGCCAGCAGCCAAAGACTAGCGGGAAACGAGCAGTACTTC. Protein product: CASSQRLAGNEQYF.

The J gene is TRBJ1-1, the V gene TRBV5-6; tentative D call: TRBD1 (6 bases). V lost 7 bases to trimming and J lost 4 bases, with 14 bases between them. The germline V gene encodes CDR1 SGHDT and CDR2 YYEEEE. The CDR3 is 13 amino acids. In DNA form, the CDR3 reads TGTGCCAGCGCTAGGGGGTCCGTCACTGAAGCTTTCTTT. Residues: CASARGSVTEAFF.

This sequence joins TRBV11-1 and TRBJ2-1; D not certain. This CDR3 has 14 amino acids. Trimming removed 5 bases from V and 5 bases from J, with 13 bases in between. CDR1 is SGHAT, CDR2 FQDESV, per germline (reference sequence). The CDR3 region has the DNA TGTGCCAGCAGCGCAGTACGACTGAACAATGAGCAGTTCTTC. This encodes CASSAVRLNNEQFF.

The gene calls are TRBV7-2 and TRBJ2-5; D is undetermined. Trimming took 3 bases from V and 4 from J, leaving 9 bases between them. This CDR3 has 13 residues. Germline loops: CDR1 SGHTA, CDR2 FQGNSA. This CDR3 reads CASSLERGETQYF. For the CDR3, the DNA is TGTGCCAGCAGCTTGGAGAGAGGAGAGACCCAGTACTTC.

The chain carries TRBV7-2 and TRBJ2-2, with D possibly TRBD1 on 5 matching bases. V dropped 5 bases and J dropped 3 bases, with 10 bases sitting between them. Germline V gene data show CDR1 as SGHTA and CDR2 as FQGNSA. CDR3 size: 14 residues. Here the CDR3 DNA reads TGTGCCAGCAGCCCACAGGCCTACACCGGGGAGCTGTTTTTT. Translating gives CASSPQAYTGELFF.

The V gene is TRBV2, the J gene TRBJ2-6; possible D gene TRBD1, 6 bases. V gave up 1 base and J gave up 0 bases, with 10 bases separating them. CDR1 SNHLY and CDR2 FYNNEI come from the germline V gene. The CDR3 sequence is 17 residues long. The CDR3 reads CASSEDRVHSGANVLTF. The CDR3 region has the DNA TGTGCCAGCAGTGAAGACAGGGTACACTCTGGGGCCAACGTCCTGACTTTC.